Sequencing of this TCR beta chain was carried out in a study of shared clonotypes between healthy human individuals. Germline V CDR1 and CDR2: MGHRA, YSYEKL. The CDR3 has 15 residues. The V segment lost 4 bases and the J segment 5 bases; nucleotides outside the gene matches: 8. The assay was immunoSEQ multiplex PCR, and TCRdb's table has in-frame clones only and misses some. The sample shows 2 million to 2.5 million clones, about 95% of them seen only once. As defined, naive CD8 cells were CD45RO-negative and positively selected for CCR7, with terminally differentiated effector memory CD45RA+ cells excluded.

This receptor was obtained from a man aged 18 to 30 in good health. Sequencing used naive CD8+ T cells sorted from blood. This chain connects TRBV4-1 to TRBJ2-3; 8 nucleotides agree with TRBD2. The CDR3 bases are TGCGCCAGCAGCCCAACTAGCGGATGGGTAGATACGCAGTATTTT. It is translated as CASSPTSGWVDTQYF.